This TCR beta chain was recorded in a study of blood T cell repertoires in COVID-19. The wider study: Acute and convalescent COVID-19 samples came from the United States, Italy and Spain. PBMCs, B-cell-depleted T cells, or T cells were the source of the cDNA or gDNA that made up the material.

This clone was seen more than once but under ten times. CDR1 and CDR2 from the germline V gene are LGHNT and FRNRAP. The CDR3 contains 16 residues. The V end lost 2 bases, the J end lost 6 bases, and 17 bases lay between the germline ends. In the source study's methods: Estimated nucleated cell counts came from reference gene primer amplification. The assay was immunoSEQ multiplex PCR, and TCRdb's table has in-frame clones only and misses some. V and J calls and clone size are those listed in that table; D and trimming were worked out from the DNA. The sample lists 69,000 or so clones; 84% were seen once. Patients from Seattle were sampled longitudinally, starting during active infection.

The clonotype originates from a man aged 45-65 years with COVID-19, enrolled during active disease. Sequences were obtained from peripheral blood. V and J are TRBV12-5 and TRBJ1-5; D gene uncertain. The CDR3 DNA reads as TGTGCTAGTGGTTTGCCCTCACGGATCCGGAGTCAGCCCCAGCATTTT. This sequence encodes CASGLPSRIRSQPQHF.